This T cell receptor (beta chain) was profiled in a study of cytomegalovirus exposure and HLA in healthy donors. The germline gives CDR1 MNHNS, CDR2 SASEGT. Unmatched junction bases numbered 7, after V lost 6 bases and J lost 3 bases. The CDR3 runs 15 residues. This clone has only one observation. What it binds is unknown. PCR primers comprised 60 Vbeta and 13 Jbeta primers. Sequencing used immunoSEQ multiplex PCR; TCRdb keeps in-frame clones, though not all of them. Here the sample spans some 150,000 clones, about 80% being singletons. General study points: Analysis performed later found more than 15,000 TCR beta sequences associated with HLA alleles at 0.05 false discovery rate.

The source of this sequence is a young man in good health and CMV-seropositive. The chain carries TRBV6-1 and TRBJ2-1; 8 bases match TRBD1. Sequences were obtained from PBMCs. The CDR3 loop reads CASSLDRGRYNEQFF. The CDR3 coding sequence is TGTGCCAGCAGCCTTGACAGGGGACGCTACAATGAGCAGTTCTTC.